This TCR beta chain was observed in a study of blood T cell repertoires in COVID-19. The wider study: The United States, Italy and Spain provided the acute and convalescent COVID-19 samples. PBMCs, B-cell-depleted T cells, or T cells provided the cDNA or gDNA that made up the material.

During active infection, Seattle patients enrolled and were then monitored through disease. Generated by immunoSEQ multiplex PCR, the TCRdb table keeps only in-frame clones and is missing some. The sample has some 180,000 clones, over 70% seen once. This CDR3 comprises 14 residues. Germline V lookup: CDR1 SQVTM, CDR2 ANQGSEA. V was pared by 2 bases and J by 4 bases, with 14 bases between. The chain joins TRBV29-1 to TRBJ1-2, with D possibly matching TRBD1 (5 bases). Sequencing used peripheral blood. The clonotype comes from a woman in her thirties or forties with COVID-19, enrolled during active disease. Written as DNA, the CDR3 is TGCAGCGTTGAACGGAGGGGCAGCATCTATGGCTACACCTTC. This encodes CSVERRGSIYGYTF.